This paragraph covers one TCR beta chain sequence. The authors reverse transcribed roughly 0.5 to 1 ug RNA with random hexamers. A single record per CDR3 protein comes from TCRdb applying MiXCR to the immunoSEQ multiplex PCR reads. This sample yields about 160,000 distinct CDR3 sequences, of which 93% are seen a single time; more than 0.11% belongs to the top ten. The CDR3 consists of 11 residues. V lost 6 bases and J 8 bases, leaving 8 bases between the germline ends. This sample is part of a study of CD8 T cells in Susac syndrome. The rearrangement joins TRBV12-3 or TRBV12-4 to TRBJ2-1; no reliable D call. The specimen was CD4+ T cells from PBMCs. The receptor was isolated from a human donor in good health. This chain's CDR3 is CASSSLDEQFF. CDR3 coding DNA: TGTGCCAGCAGCTCCTTGGATGAGCAGTTCTTC.